Ten or more counts support the clone carrying this T cell receptor beta chain. The antigen is not known. These data are taken from a study of T-cell reconstitution after alpha-beta-depleted transplantation in children. Study-level findings and limits: From surviving recipient T cells and thymic progenitors came the high day-60 TCRbeta diversity observed in some patients. Alpha-beta T cells about two months after transplant reportedly derived from several hundred expanded graft clones.

Germline CDR1 MGHRA, CDR2 YSYEKL. CDR3 length equals 17 residues. The V end was cut by 0 bases, the J end by 2 bases, with 15 bases between. Preparation of the TCRbeta library used unique molecular identifiers. TCRdb re-called the PCR reads with MiXCR, one entry per CDR3 protein. Of hundreds of thousands of distinct CDR3 sequences listed, roughly 16% are singletons. The J gene is TRBJ2-3, the V gene TRBV4-1, with D unclear. The sequences come from PBMCs, mostly from graft donor cells, collected 360 days after TCRalphabeta/CD19-depleted stem cell transplant. This TCR was sampled from a male patient between 2 and 10 years old who had a stem cell transplant for acute lymphoblastic leukemia, so the T cells may come from the graft donor. In nucleotides, the CDR3 is TGCGCCAGCAGCCAAGATGGTGATAACTTGCCCACAGATACGCAGTATTTT. This encodes CASSQDGDNLPTDTQYF.